This TCR beta chain appears in the sequencing data of a study of T cells in women clearing cervical HPV infection. Whole-study findings and limits: CIN3+ cases had significantly higher TCR repertoire richness than controls, but evenness did not differ.

Sequencing was performed with immunoSEQ multiplex PCR; in TCRdb, only in-frame clones are kept and a portion is missing. The sample data list under 45,000 clones. CDR1 and CDR2 (germline): SNHLY, FYNNEI. This CDR3 has 13 residues. The V end lost 6 bases, the J end lost 1 base, and 7 bases lay between the germline ends. On this clone itself: The antigen is not known. The read halts 3 residues ahead of the CDR3 end, with the missing end drawn from the germline J gene. This same CDR3 is encoded by further DNA sequences in the sample.

The sample consisted of blood buffy coat. This chain connects TRBV2 to TRBJ1-3, with D possibly TRBD1 on 5 matching bases. This clonotype originated in a woman between 18 and 75 years old with a cervical HPV16 infection that either progressed to CIN3+ or cleared (not recorded which). CDR3: CASSRTSGNTIYF. The CDR3 DNA, read in part, is TGTGCCAGCAGCCGGACATCTGGAAACACC.